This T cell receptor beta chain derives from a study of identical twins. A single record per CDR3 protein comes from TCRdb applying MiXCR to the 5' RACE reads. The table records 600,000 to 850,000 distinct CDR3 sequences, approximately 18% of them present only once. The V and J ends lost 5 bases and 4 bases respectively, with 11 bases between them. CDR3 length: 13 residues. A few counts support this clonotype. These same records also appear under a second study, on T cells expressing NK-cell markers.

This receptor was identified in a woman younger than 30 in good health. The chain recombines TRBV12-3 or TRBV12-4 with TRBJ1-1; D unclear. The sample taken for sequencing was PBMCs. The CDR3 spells CASSPEGFTEAFF. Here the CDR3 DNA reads TGTGCCAGCAGTCCCGAAGGCTTCACTGAAGCTTTCTTT.